This TCR beta chain was obtained from a study of STAT5B mutations in CD4+ large granular lymphocyte leukemia. CDR3 length: 14 residues. Trimming stripped 0 bases from V and 1 base from J, with 8 bases between. Germline V gene lookup returns CDR1 SGHRS and CDR2 YFSETQ. Overall study findings and caveats: No patients shared main leukemic clonotypes, though less than 30% appeared at low frequency elsewhere.

A note on this clone: What it recognizes is unknown.

This was a survey-level run. Original data processing: The detection floor for productive clonotype frequency was 2.59 x 10-5. Clones were sequenced by immunoSEQ multiplex PCR, and TCRdb holds only the in-frame ones, with some missing. V, J and clone size are taken as reported in that table, and D and trimming were inferred from the DNA itself. This table holds some 29,000 clones, roughly 84% found once. The clonotype was recovered from a human donor in good health. The sequenced material came from CD4+ T cells from blood buffy coats. V is TRBV5-1 and J is TRBJ2-7, with D possibly matching TRBD1 (6 bases). CDR3 protein: CASSLDRASYEQYF. CDR3 DNA sequence: TGCGCCAGCAGCTTGGACAGGGCTTCCTACGAGCAGTACTTC. The whole variable domain, remainder taken from reference TRBV5-1 and TRBJ2-7, is KAGVTQTPRYLIKTRGQQVTLSCSPISGHRSVSWYQQTPGQGLQFLFEYFSETQRNKGNFPGRFSGRQFSNSRSEMNVSTLELGDSALYLCASSLDRASYEQYFGPGTRLTVT.